This TCR beta chain was sequenced in a study of a mutant IDH1 vaccine in newly diagnosed glioma (dated by TCRdb to 2020 to 2022). A note on the overall study: Vaccination was initiated 4-6 weeks after radiotherapy alone, or concurrently with temozolomide cycles in the chemotherapy-containing groups. Of the roughly 31 treated patients, approximately 60% were male and around 40% were female, and the mean age was approximately 40 years. Before enrollment, patients had received standard therapy of radiotherapy alone, temozolomide alone, or radiochemotherapy with temozolomide; most received the combination. Visit V12 was the week-35 safety follow-up and visit V13 was the week-47 end of study. Peripheral blood was collected at six visits: V03 (baseline), V05, V07, V10, V12 and V13. For exploratory analyses, longitudinal TCRB deep sequencing was carried out in roughly 25 treated patients wherever samples were available. Results and caveats for the whole study, not just this receptor: No apparent relationship was observed between pseudoprogression and alterations in the top peripheral T cell clonotypes detected by TCRB sequencing. Immune responses induced by the vaccine were seen in around 93% of patients across multiple MHC alleles. According to the authors, sample limitations meant that analyses of patient blood samples could not be reproduced. Selection of PBMC samples for TCRB deep sequencing was based on availability.

The receptor library was made with the immunoSEQ multiplex PCR assay. The hsTCRB Kit was used according to the manufacturer's protocol to amplify rearranged TCR beta chain sequences. TCRB libraries were sequenced on an Illumina MiSeq. Regarding the original processing steps: The kit vendor's proprietary platform handled demultiplexing, trimming and gene mapping. Drawn from immuneACCESS, this table holds only the in-frame rearrangements with V and J called that TCRdb kept. Clones are partly lost; checked studies trace under half to an unresolved V gene and leave the rest unexplained. Clonal size and the V and J genes are those of that table, whereas D and trimming came from the DNA. Counted in this sample were 30,000 or so clones; over 75% of them appeared once. About 3% of the sample is held by the ten biggest clonotypes. Remarks on this clone: Its binding antigen is unknown. Per-nucleotide qualities are absent, and no much larger clonotype sits a single base away.

The time point label corresponds to: week 35, safety follow-up. Each vaccine dose, consisting of 300 ug of a 20-mer mutant IDH1 peptide in Montanide, was administered subcutaneously with topical imiquimod. Across visits V03 through V10, patients got a total of eight vaccinations, given in weeks 1, 3, 5, 7, 11, 15, 19 and 23. The donors had newly diagnosed IDH1-mutant astrocytomas of WHO grade 3 or 4 that showed loss of nuclear ATRX. The samples were drawn from NOA16, a multicentre, single-arm, open-label phase I trial in Germany that tested a mutant IDH1 peptide vaccine in humans for the first time. Genomic DNA for TCRB sequencing was extracted from EDTA blood using the DNeasy Blood and Tissue Kit. From its cysteine to its phenylalanine, the CDR3 spans 14 amino acids. The entry retains the CDR3 DNA only, 42 bases that are in frame from base 1. Cut back by 4 bases and 8 bases, the V and J ends lie 17 bases apart. The germline V gene (reference sequence) yields MNHNY for CDR1 and SVGAGI for CDR2.

In this chain, TRBV6-6 is recombined with TRBJ1-2; a weak D assignment points to TRBD1 (5 bases agree). The sample consisted of PBMCs, taken from a glioma patient whose treatment included an IDH1 peptide vaccine. The receptor was derived from a man in his forties with glioma. Some clones in this sample may be carry-over from other donors' samples. The nucleotide sequence reads TGTGCCAGCAGTTTATTTACCGGGGGAGAGGGCTACACCTTC. Its protein product is CASSLFTGGEGYTF.